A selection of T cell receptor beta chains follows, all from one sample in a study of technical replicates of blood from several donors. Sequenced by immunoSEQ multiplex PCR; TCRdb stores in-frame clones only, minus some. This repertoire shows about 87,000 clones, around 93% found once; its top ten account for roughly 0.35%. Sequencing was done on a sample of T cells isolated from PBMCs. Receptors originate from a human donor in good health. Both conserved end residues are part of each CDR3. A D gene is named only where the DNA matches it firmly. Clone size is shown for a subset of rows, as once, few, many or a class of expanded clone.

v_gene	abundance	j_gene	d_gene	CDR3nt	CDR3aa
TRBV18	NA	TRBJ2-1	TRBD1	TGTGCCAGCTCACAGCCGGGACAGGGGGGTTGGAATGAGCAGTTCTTC	CASSQPGQGGWNEQFF
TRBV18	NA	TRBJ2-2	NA	TGTGCCAGCTCACCAGAGGGACTTGAGGGCACCGGGGAGCTGTTTTTT	CASSPEGLEGTGELFF
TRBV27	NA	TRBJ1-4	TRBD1	TGTGCCAGCAGTTTCTACTCGGGACAGGGGAAGGAAAAACTGTTTTTT	CASSFYSGQGKEKLFF
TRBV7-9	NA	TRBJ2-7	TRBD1	TGTGCCAGCAGCTTAGTATTTGGACAGGGTTTATACGAGCAGTACTTC	CASSLVFGQGLYEQYF
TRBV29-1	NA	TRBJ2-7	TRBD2	TGCAGCGTTCGAGCGGGAGGGTCCTACGAGCAGTACTTC	CSVRAGGSYEQYF
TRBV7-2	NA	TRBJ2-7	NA	TGTGCCAGCAGCTCCTATTACGAGCAGTACTTC	CASSSYYEQYF
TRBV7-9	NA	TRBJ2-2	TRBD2	TGTGCCAGCAGCTCCCCTAGCGGGCGCACCACAATCACCGGGGAGCTGTTTTTT	CASSSPSGRTTITGELFF
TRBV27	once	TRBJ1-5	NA	TGTGCCAGCAGTTTATGTCCAGGAGGGGATTCGCCCCAGCATTTT	CASSLCPGGDSPQHF
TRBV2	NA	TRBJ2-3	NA	TGTGCCACTGACACAAGCACAGATACGCAGTATTTT	CATDTSTDTQYF
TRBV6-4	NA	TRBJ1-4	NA	TGTGCCACCCAGGGCAAAAAACTGTTTTTT	CATQGKKLFF
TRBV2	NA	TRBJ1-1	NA	TGTGCCAGCAGTGAATTTTTCTGGGGGAGGAAGAACACTGAAGCTTTCTTT	CASSEFFWGRKNTEAFF
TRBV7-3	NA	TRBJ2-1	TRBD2	TGTGCCAGCAGCTTTCCGGGAGGAAATGAGCAGTTCTTC	CASSFPGGNEQFF
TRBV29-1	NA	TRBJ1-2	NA	TGCAGCATTCTTGGGGGAGGGAACTATGGCTACACCTTC	CSILGGGNYGYTF
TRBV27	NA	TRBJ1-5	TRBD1	TGTGCCAGCAGCCCGGGACAGGGCTTTTATAGCAATCAGCCCCAGCATTTT	CASSPGQGFYSNQPQHF
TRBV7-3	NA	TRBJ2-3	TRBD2	TGTGCCAGCAGCCCTAGGGCTAGCGGGTACACAGATACGCAGTATTTT	CASSPRASGYTDTQYF
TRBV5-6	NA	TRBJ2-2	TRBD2	TGTGCCAGCACCCATGGACGCCCGGGAGGCGCGGCGAACACCGGGGAGCTGTTTTTT	CASTHGRPGGAANTGELFF
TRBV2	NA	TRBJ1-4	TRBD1	TGTGCCAGCAGTCCAGGGACAGGAACTAATGAAAAACTGTTTTTT	CASSPGTGTNEKLFF
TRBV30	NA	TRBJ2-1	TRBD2	TGTGCCTGGAAACTAGCGGCAGCCCAGTTCTTC	CAWKLAAAQFF
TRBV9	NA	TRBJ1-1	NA	TGTGCCAGCAGCGTAGCGGGGTCCGCTGAAGCTTTCTTT	CASSVAGSAEAFF
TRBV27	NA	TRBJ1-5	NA	TGTGCCAGCAGTCCCTTACAGGGCCGGCAGCCCCAGCATTTT	CASSPLQGRQPQHF
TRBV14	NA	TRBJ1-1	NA	TGTGCCAGCACCCCACAGGATACTGAAGCTTTCTTT	CASTPQDTEAFF
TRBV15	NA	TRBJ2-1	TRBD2	TGTGCCACCAGCAGGAGCGGGAGAACTACCTACAATGAGCAGTTCTTC	CATSRSGRTTYNEQFF
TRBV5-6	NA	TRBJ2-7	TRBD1	TGTGCCAGCAGCTTGGGTTTAGGACAGGGATACGAGCAGTACTTC	CASSLGLGQGYEQYF
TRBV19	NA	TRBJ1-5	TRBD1	TGTGCCAGTAGTATGGCAGGGGGCATAGGCAATCAGCCCCAGCATTTT	CASSMAGGIGNQPQHF
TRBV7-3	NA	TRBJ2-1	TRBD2	TGTGCCAGCAGCTCACCCCGACTAGCGGGAGGAATCGATGAGCAGTTCTTC	CASSSPRLAGGIDEQFF
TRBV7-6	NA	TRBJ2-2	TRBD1	TGTGCCAGCAGCTTCGACAGGGGGAGCGTGAGCACCGGGGAGCTGTTTTTT	CASSFDRGSVSTGELFF
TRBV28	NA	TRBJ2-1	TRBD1	TGTGCCAGCAGTTTAGTGGCGGACAGGGATATAATCTTC	CASSLVADRDIIF
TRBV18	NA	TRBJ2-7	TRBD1	TGTGCCAGCTCCCAGGGGGAACCACCCTACGAGCAGTACTTC	CASSQGEPPYEQYF
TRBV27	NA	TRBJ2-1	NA	TGTGCCAGCTTCTTGTACGGTCAGGGTCGGCAGGGGCTCTTC	CASFLYGQGRQGLF
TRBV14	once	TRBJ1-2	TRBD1	TGTGCCAGCAGCCATTTACAGGGGAGGAACTATGGCTACACCTTC	CASSHLQGRNYGYTF
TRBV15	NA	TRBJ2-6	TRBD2	TGTGCCACCAGCAAACGACTAGCGGGAGAAGTAGGGGCCAACGTCCTGACTTTC	CATSKRLAGEVGANVLTF
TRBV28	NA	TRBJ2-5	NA	TGTGCCAGCACCCTGGGCAGGGTCCAAGAGACCCAGTACTTC	CASTLGRVQETQYF
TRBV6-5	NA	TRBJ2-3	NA	TGTGCCAGCCACGGGAGTACGCAGTATTTT	CASHGSTQYF
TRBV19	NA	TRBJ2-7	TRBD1	TGTGCCAGTCAGGGGGCTGACTACGAGCAGTACTTC	CASQGADYEQYF
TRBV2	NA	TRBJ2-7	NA	TGTGCCAGCACCAGTACCTACGAGCAGTACTTC	CASTSTYEQYF
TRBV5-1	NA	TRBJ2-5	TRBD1	TGCGCCAGCAGCTTGGAGGGGGCAGGGGAAGAGACCCAGTACTTC	CASSLEGAGEETQYF
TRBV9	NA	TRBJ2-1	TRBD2	TGTGCCAGCAGCAAGGGAGCGGGAGAAGGTGAGCAGTTCTTC	CASSKGAGEGEQFF
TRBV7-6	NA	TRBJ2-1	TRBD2	TGTGCCAGCAGCTCTAGCGGGCACGGGAACAATGAGCAGTTCTTC	CASSSSGHGNNEQFF
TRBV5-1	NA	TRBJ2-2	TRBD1	TGCGCCAGCAGCTTGGTAGGACAGGGATCCAACACCGGGGAGCTGTTTTTT	CASSLVGQGSNTGELFF
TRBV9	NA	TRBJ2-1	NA	TGTGCCAGCAGCGTAGACTCCGTATACAATGAGCAGTTCTTC	CASSVDSVYNEQFF
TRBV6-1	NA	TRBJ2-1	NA	TGTGCCAGCAGCCCAACCAGCGTTTTCGATGAGCAGTTCTTC	CASSPTSVFDEQFF
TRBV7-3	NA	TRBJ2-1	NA	TGTGCCAGCAGGGCAGGGGAAAATGAGCAGTTCTTC	CASRAGENEQFF
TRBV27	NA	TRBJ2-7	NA	TGTGCCAGCAGTTCGGCCCGAAGACGGACTGGTGACGAGCAGTACTTC	CASSSARRRTGDEQYF
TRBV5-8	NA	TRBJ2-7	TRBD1	TGTGCCAGCAGCGGCGGACAGGTCTACGGCGAGCAGTACTTC	CASSGGQVYGEQYF
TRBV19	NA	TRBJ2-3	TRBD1	TGTGCCAGTAGTATAGGCAGGGGGACAGGCACAGATACGCAGTATTTT	CASSIGRGTGTDTQYF
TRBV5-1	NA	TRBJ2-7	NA	TGCGCCAGCAGCCCCCGGGACTACGAGCAGTACTTC	CASSPRDYEQYF
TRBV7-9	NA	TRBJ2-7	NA	TGTGCCAGCAGCTGGGGTGGCGGGAACTACGAGCAGTACTTC	CASSWGGGNYEQYF
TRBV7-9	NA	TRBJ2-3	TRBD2	TGTGCCAGCAGCTTAGGGCTAGCGGGAGATTCGGATACGCAGTATTTT	CASSLGLAGDSDTQYF
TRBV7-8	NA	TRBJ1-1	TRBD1	TGTGCCAGCAGCCCGCAGGGGGAGCGAACTGAAGCTTTCTTT	CASSPQGERTEAFF
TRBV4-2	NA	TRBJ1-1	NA	TGTGCCAGCAGCCTGGCCAGGGTTGATGCTGAAGCTTTCTTT	CASSLARVDAEAFF